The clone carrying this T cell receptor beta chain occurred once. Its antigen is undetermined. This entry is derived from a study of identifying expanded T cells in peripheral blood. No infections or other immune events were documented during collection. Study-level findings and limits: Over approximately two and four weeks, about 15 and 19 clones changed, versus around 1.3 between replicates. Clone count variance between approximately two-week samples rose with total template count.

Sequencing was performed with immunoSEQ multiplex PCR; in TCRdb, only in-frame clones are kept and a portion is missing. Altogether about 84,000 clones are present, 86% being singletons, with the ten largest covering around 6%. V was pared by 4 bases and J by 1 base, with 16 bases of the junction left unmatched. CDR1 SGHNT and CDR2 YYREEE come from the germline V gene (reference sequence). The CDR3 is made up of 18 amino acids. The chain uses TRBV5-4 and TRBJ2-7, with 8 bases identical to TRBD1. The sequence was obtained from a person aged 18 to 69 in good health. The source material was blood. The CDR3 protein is CASSQYTLDRGESYEQYF. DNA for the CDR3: TGTGCCAGCAGCCAATATACACTTGACAGGGGCGAATCCTACGAGCAGTACTTC.